These 19 T cell receptor beta chains came from one sample sequenced in a study of Ad26.COV2.S vaccination and SARS-CoV-2 variants. Treatment specified: about 20 received Ad26.COV2.S at low or high dose, single or two shots; 5 received placebo; per-sample allocation not given. Samples were taken on day 63 after the first vaccine or placebo injection. This table comes from immunoSEQ multiplex PCR, and its TCRdb copy is limited to in-frame clones, with some not included. The sample has approximately 350,000 clones; about nine tenths are singletons. The specimen comprised peripheral blood, sampled in a trial of Ad26.COV2.S vaccine versus placebo. The receptors come from a person aged 18-65 years who received the Ad26.COV2.S COVID-19 vaccine or a placebo.

J is TRBJ2-2 and V is TRBV14; D remains ambiguous. Germline V CDR1 and CDR2: SGHDN, FVKESK. Trimming cost V 4 bases and J 0 bases, with 6 bases left between them. The CDR3 is made up of 14 amino acids. CDR3 amino acids: CASSPRPNTGELFF. For the CDR3, the DNA is TGTGCCAGCAGCCCCAGACCGAACACCGGGGAGCTGTTTTTT.

The chain recombines TRBV6-2 or TRBV6-3 with TRBJ1-2; TRBD1 is a possible D gene (5 bases). The V gene's germline CDR1 is MNHEY and CDR2 SVGEGT. The CDR3 has 16 amino acids. V was trimmed by 1 base and J by 4 bases, leaving 16 bases between them. The CDR3 coding sequence is TGTGCCAGCAGTTACTATATCCGGACACCAGGCTATGGCTACACCTTC. Encoded protein: CASSYYIRTPGYGYTF.

The chain recombines TRBV2 with TRBJ1-1; D is unresolved. This CDR3 is built from 14 residues. CDR1 is SNHLY, CDR2 FYNNEI, per germline. V lost 3 bases to trimming and J lost 1 base, with 9 bases between them. The CDR3 loop reads CASSEWLGNTEAFF. In DNA form, the CDR3 reads TGTGCCAGCAGTGAGTGGTTGGGGAACACTGAAGCTTTCTTT.

This clone showed up just a few times. V usage is TRBV7-9 and J usage is TRBJ1-5; D gene uncertain. The CDR3 length is 15 residues. CDR1 and CDR2 from the germline V gene are SEHNR and FQNEAQ (reference sequence). Deletions cut 1 base from V and 3 bases from J, with 10 bases between. The CDR3 region is CASSLEADFNQPQHF. Written as DNA, the CDR3 is TGTGCCAGCAGCTTAGAAGCAGACTTCAATCAGCCCCAGCATTTT. The full variable domain, its missing parts supplied by reference TRBV7-9 and TRBJ1-5, is DTGVSQNPRHKITKRGQNVTFRCDPISEHNRLYWYRQTLGQGPEFLTYFQNEAQLEKSRLLSDRFSAERPKGSFSTLEIQRTEQGDSAMYLCASSLEADFNQPQHFGDGTRLSIL.

The chain recombines TRBV9 with TRBJ1-3; no clear D gene. This CDR3 has 12 amino acids. V was shortened by 1 base and J by 2 bases, with 1 base between the two germline ends. Germline V gives CDR1 SGDLS, CDR2 YYNGEE. CDR3 nucleotides: TGTGCCAGCAGCGTAACTGGAAACACCATATATTTT. Translated, it gives CASSVTGNTIYF.

This clone was found once. CDR3 sequence reads: CASSQGGGDGYTF. DNA of the CDR3: TGTGCCAGCAGCCAAGGTGGGGGGGATGGCTACACCTTC. The chain combines TRBV4-2 with TRBJ1-2; the D gene is possibly TRBD1 (5 bases). V shed 1 base and J shed 6 bases, with 9 bases lying between them. CDR3 length: 13 residues. CDR1 is LGHNA and CDR2 is YNFKEQ in the germline V gene.

The chain couples TRBV19 to TRBJ2-1; D gene uncertain. Germline CDR1 is LNHDA and CDR2 is SQIVND (reference sequence). The CDR3 is 13 residues long. The germline V and J ends were trimmed by 3 bases and 4 bases, with 7 bases remaining between them. CDR3 loop: CASSMVAYNEQFF. CDR3 coding DNA: TGTGCCAGTAGTATGGTAGCATACAATGAGCAGTTCTTC. The full variable domain, with the rest looked up from reference TRBV19 and TRBJ2-1, is DGGITQSPKYLFRKEGQNVTLSCEQNLNHDAMYWYRQDPGQGLRLIYYSQIVNDFQKGDIAEGYSVSREKKESFPLTVTSAQKNPTAFYLCASSMVAYNEQFFGPGTRLTVL.

The V and J genes are TRBV7-2 and TRBJ2-3; D may correspond to TRBD1 or TRBD2 (5 bases each). V dropped 5 bases and J dropped 2 bases, with 17 bases sitting between them. CDR1 and CDR2 (germline): SGHTA, FQGNSA. The CDR3 extends over 16 amino acids. The CDR3 loop reads CASSATGTPLTDTQYF. CDR3 sequence (DNA): TGTGCCAGCAGCGCGACCGGGACCCCGCTCACAGATACGCAGTATTTT.

This clone was seen only a few times. The sample has other DNA sequences that encode this CDR3 too. The chain combines TRBV12-3 or TRBV12-4 with TRBJ2-7; D is ambiguous. The ends were cut back, 6 bases at V and 4 bases at J, with 7 bases in the middle. This CDR3 spans 11 amino acids. CDR3 nucleotides: TGTGCCAGCAGCAGTGGATACGAGCAGTACTTC. Protein sequence: CASSSGYEQYF.

The CDR3 nucleotides are TGTGCCAGCAGCCCCCGGGACAGGGCCCACGAGCAGTACTTC. Residues: CASSPRDRAHEQYF. The chain uses TRBV13 and TRBJ2-7; TRBD1 aligns across 9 bases. CDR3 length: 14 amino acids. The V segment lost 5 bases and the J segment 5 bases; nucleotides outside the gene matches: 7. Germline V gene sequence: CDR1 PRHDT, CDR2 FYEKMQ (reference sequence).

The rearrangement joins TRBV4-1 to TRBJ1-5, with no clear D. The CDR3 is 14 residues long. Per the germline V gene, CDR1 is MGHRA and CDR2 is YSYEKL. Trimming pared 1 base from V and 3 bases from J, leaving 7 bases between. The CDR3 sequence is CASSQGRTNQPQHF. The CDR3 DNA reads TGCGCCAGCAGCCAAGGCAGGACCAATCAGCCCCAGCATTTT.

This clone was seen a handful of times. The chain joins TRBV27 to TRBJ1-1; no clear D. This CDR3 is built from 12 residues. Germline-derived CDR1 and CDR2 are MNHEY and SMNVEV (reference sequence). V was cut by 6 bases and J by 1 base, with 6 bases left in between. The CDR3 reads CASRLGNTEAFF. The CDR3 DNA follows: TGTGCCAGCAGGCTGGGGAACACTGAAGCTTTCTTT.

This chain joins TRBV4-1 and TRBJ1-5, with a weak D call TRBD1 (6 bases). V dropped 3 bases and J dropped 6 bases, with 12 bases sitting between them. The CDR3 is made up of 14 amino acids. Germline CDR1 MGHRA, CDR2 YSYEKL. CDR3 DNA sequence: TGCGCCAGCAGCCAGAGTCAGGGGAGTCAGCCCCAGCATTTT. Protein: CASSQSQGSQPQHF.

The chain recombines TRBV6-2 or TRBV6-3 with TRBJ1-2; the D is unclear. Germline V gene lookup returns CDR1 MNHEY and CDR2 SVGEGT. The CDR3 has 14 amino acids. V dropped 0 bases and J dropped 2 bases, with 7 bases sitting between them. CDR3 sequence reads: CASSYSTRNYGYTF. The CDR3 DNA sequence: TGTGCCAGCAGTTACTCGACAAGAAACTATGGCTACACCTTC.

The J gene is TRBJ1-2, the V gene TRBV29-1; D is undetermined. V lost 3 bases and J 4 bases, leaving 9 bases between the germline ends. The length of the CDR3 is 12 residues. Per the germline V gene, CDR1 is SQVTM and CDR2 is ANQGSEA. CDR3 DNA: TGCAGCGTTGACGCAGGTTTCTATGGCTACACCTTC. Protein product: CSVDAGFYGYTF.

The chain combines TRBV19 with TRBJ2-3; the D is unclear. V lost 5 bases, J lost 1 base, and 7 bases lay in between. CDR3 size: 13 residues. Germline CDR1 is LNHDA and CDR2 is SQIVND (reference sequence). The CDR3 loop reads CASSFIGTDTQYF. CDR3 sequence (DNA): TGTGCCAGTAGTTTCATAGGCACAGATACGCAGTATTTT.

This clone was recorded only once. The V call is TRBV10-3, the J call TRBJ1-5; D is possibly TRBD1 (5 bases). The germline V and J ends were trimmed by 7 bases and 6 bases, with 13 bases remaining between them. Germline CDR1 reads ENHRY; CDR2 reads SYGVKD. This CDR3 is 13 amino acids long. The CDR3 region has the DNA TGTGCCATCACTCAGGGAGAAGGTCAGCCCCAGCATTTT. This codes for CAITQGEGQPQHF.

The rearrangement joins TRBV14 to TRBJ1-1; the match to TRBD1 covers 7 bases. This CDR3 is built from 14 residues. V lost 4 bases, J lost 3 bases, and 5 bases stayed unmatched. Germline V gives CDR1 SGHDN, CDR2 FVKESK. CDR3 in DNA: TGTGCCAGCAGCCCCTTGACAGGGTACACTGAAGCTTTCTTT. As protein: CASSPLTGYTEAFF.

V usage is TRBV27 and J usage is TRBJ2-1; D perhaps matches TRBD1 (5 bases). This CDR3 region has 14 residues. Trimming took off 0 bases at V and 6 bases at J, with 9 bases between the two ends. Germline assignment: CDR1 MNHEY and CDR2 SMNVEV (reference sequence). The DNA of the CDR3 is TGTGCCAGCAGTTTATCTGGCAGGGCCAATGAGCAGTTCTTC. As protein: CASSLSGRANEQFF.